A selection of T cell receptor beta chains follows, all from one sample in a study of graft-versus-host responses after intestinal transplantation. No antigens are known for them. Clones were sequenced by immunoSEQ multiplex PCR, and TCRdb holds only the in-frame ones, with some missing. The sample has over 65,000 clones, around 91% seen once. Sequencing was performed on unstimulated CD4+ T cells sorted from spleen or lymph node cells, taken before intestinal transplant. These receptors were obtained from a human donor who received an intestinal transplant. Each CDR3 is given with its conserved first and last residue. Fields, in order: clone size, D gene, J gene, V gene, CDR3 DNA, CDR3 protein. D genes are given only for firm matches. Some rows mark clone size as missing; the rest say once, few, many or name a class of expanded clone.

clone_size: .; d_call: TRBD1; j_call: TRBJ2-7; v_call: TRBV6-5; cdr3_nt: TGTGCCAGCACCCCAGGGGGCGGGTACGAGCAGTACTTC; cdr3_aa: CASTPGGGYEQYF
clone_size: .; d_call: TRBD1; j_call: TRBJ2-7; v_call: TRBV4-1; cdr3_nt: TGCGCCAGCAGCCAACAAGGACAGGGGGCCGGGGAGCAGTACTTC; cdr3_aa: CASSQQGQGAGEQYF
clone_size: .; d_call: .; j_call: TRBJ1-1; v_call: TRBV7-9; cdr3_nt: TGTGCCAGCAGCTTAACAGGTTGGGTCGCTGAAGCTTTCTTT; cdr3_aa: CASSLTGWVAEAFF
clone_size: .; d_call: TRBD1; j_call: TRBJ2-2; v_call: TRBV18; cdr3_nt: TGTGCCAGCTCACCATTCGGACAGGGTAACACCGGGGAGCTGTTTTTT; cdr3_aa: CASSPFGQGNTGELFF
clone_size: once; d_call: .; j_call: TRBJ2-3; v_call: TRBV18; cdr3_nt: TGTGCCAGCTCACCGTTCTCGGGACACGGCACAGATACGCAGTATTTT; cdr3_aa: CASSPFSGHGTDTQYF
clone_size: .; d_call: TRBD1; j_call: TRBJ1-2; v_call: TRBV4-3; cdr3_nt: TGCGCCAGCAGCCTAGACAGGGGGCGCGACTATGGCTACACCTTC; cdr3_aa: CASSLDRGRDYGYTF
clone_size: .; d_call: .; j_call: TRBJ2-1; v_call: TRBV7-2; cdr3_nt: TGTGCCAGCAGCTTGACTAGCTCCTACAATGAGCAGTTCTTC; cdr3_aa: CASSLTSSYNEQFF
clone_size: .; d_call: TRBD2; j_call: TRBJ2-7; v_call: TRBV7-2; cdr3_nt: TGTGCCAGCAGCTTAGCCCTAGCGGTTACCTACGAGCAGTACTTC; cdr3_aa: CASSLALAVTYEQYF
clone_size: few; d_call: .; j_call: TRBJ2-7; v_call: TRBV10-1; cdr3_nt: TGCGCCAGCAGTGAGCGCGAGCAGTACTTC; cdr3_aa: CASSEREQYF
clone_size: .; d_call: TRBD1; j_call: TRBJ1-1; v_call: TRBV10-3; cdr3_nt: TGTGCCATCAGTGAGTCGGCAGGGGGACTTTACACTGAAGCTTTCTTT; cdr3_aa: CAISESAGGLYTEAFF
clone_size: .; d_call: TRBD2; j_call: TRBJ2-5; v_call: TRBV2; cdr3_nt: TGTGCCAGCGGGGGTGGGAGGGAGGAGACCCAGTACTTC; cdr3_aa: CASGGGREETQYF
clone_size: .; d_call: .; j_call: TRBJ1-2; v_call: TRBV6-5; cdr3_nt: TGTGCCAGCAGAGGAGGGACGGGGGGGAACTATGGCTACACCTTC; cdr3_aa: CASRGGTGGNYGYTF
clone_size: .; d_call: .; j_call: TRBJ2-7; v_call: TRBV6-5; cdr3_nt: TGTGCCAGCTCTCCAAGCAGGGCCTACGAGCAGTACTTC; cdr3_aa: CASSPSRAYEQYF
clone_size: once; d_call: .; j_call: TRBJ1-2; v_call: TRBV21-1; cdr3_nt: TGTGCCAGCAGCCTTCGGACAGGGGGCTCCGGCTACACCTTC; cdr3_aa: CASSLRTGGSGYTF
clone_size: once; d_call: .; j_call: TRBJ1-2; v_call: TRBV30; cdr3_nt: TGTGCCTGGAGTCCGCCCCCGGGGACAAGGTATGGCTACACCTTC; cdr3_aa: CAWSPPPGTRYGYTF
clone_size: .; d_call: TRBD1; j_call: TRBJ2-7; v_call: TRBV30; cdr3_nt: TGTGCCTTCTCTTCAGGGGGCCTGTACGAGCAGTACTTC; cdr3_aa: CAFSSGGLYEQYF
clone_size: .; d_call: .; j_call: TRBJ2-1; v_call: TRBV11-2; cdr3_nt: TGTGCCAGCAGCTTAGACAGGGAGGACAATGAGCAGTTCTTC; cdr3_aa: CASSLDREDNEQFF
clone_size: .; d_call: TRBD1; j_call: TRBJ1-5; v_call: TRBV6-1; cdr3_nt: TGTGCCAGCAGTGAACTAGGGGGCCCTGGTCAGCCCCAGCATTTT; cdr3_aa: CASSELGGPGQPQHF
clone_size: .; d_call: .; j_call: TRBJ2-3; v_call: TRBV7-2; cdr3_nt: TGTGCCAGCAGCTTAGCGGGGGCCAACACAGATACGCAGTATTTT; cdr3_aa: CASSLAGANTDTQYF
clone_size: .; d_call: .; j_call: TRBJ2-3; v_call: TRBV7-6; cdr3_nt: TGTGCCAGCAGCCCGACCGCGGGAACCACGGTAGTTACGCAGTATTTT; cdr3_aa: CASSPTAGTTVVTQYF
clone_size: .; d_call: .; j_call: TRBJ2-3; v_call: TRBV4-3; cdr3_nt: TGCGCCAGCAGCCAAGATAGCAGAAGCACAGATACGCAGTATTTT; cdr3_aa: CASSQDSRSTDTQYF
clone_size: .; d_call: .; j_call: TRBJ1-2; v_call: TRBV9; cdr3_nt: TGTGCCAGCAGCGTAGACTGGACAGTTTATGGCTACACCTTC; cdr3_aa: CASSVDWTVYGYTF
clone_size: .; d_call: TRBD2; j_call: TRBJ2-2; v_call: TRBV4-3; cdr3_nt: TGCGCCAGCAGCCCAGCTACGGGGGGTAGCACCGGGGAGCTGTTTTTT; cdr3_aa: CASSPATGGSTGELFF
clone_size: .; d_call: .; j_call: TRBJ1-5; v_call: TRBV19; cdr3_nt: TGTGCCAGTAAATCACAGGGACATAGCAATCAGCCCCAGCATTTT; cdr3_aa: CASKSQGHSNQPQHF
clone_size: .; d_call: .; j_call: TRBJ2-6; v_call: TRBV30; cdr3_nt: TGTGCCTGGAGTGCCCCAGAGCGCTCTGGGGCCAACGTCCTGACTTTC; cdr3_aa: CAWSAPERSGANVLTF
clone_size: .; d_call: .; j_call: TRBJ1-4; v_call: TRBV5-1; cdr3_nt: TGCGCCAGCAGCTTGGCTCCAGGGATCGGAGAAGAAAAACTGTTTTTT; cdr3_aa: CASSLAPGIGEEKLFF
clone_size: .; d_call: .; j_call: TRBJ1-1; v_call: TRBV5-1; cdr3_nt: TGCGCCAGCAGCTTGGGGGGGGGCAGGGCTGAAGCTTTCTTT; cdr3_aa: CASSLGGGRAEAFF
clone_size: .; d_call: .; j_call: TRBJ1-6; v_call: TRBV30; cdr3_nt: TGTGCCTGGAGTGTAAAGCAATACAATTCACCCCTCCACTTT; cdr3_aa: CAWSVKQYNSPLHF
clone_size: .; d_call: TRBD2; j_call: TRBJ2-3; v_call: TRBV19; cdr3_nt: TGTGCCAGTAGTATAGACCTAGCGGGGGACCTCACAGATACGCAGTATTTT; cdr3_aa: CASSIDLAGDLTDTQYF
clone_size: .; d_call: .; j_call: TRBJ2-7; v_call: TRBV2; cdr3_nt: TGTGCCAGCAGTCGGAGGTCGGGGGAGCAGTACTTC; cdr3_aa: CASSRRSGEQYF
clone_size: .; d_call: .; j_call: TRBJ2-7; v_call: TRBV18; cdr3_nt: TGTGCCAGCTCACCAACGACAGGCGCCGCCTACGAGCAGTACTTC; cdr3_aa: CASSPTTGAAYEQYF
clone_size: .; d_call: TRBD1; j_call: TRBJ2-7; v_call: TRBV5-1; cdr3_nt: TGCGCCAGCAGCCTACTTGCCGGGACAGGGGCCGCCGCCTACGAGCAGTACTTC; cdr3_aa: CASSLLAGTGAAAYEQYF
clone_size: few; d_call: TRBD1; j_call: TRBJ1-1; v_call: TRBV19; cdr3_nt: TGTGCCAGTAGTATACGACAGGGGGCGGGGAACACTGAAGCTTTCTTT; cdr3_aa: CASSIRQGAGNTEAFF